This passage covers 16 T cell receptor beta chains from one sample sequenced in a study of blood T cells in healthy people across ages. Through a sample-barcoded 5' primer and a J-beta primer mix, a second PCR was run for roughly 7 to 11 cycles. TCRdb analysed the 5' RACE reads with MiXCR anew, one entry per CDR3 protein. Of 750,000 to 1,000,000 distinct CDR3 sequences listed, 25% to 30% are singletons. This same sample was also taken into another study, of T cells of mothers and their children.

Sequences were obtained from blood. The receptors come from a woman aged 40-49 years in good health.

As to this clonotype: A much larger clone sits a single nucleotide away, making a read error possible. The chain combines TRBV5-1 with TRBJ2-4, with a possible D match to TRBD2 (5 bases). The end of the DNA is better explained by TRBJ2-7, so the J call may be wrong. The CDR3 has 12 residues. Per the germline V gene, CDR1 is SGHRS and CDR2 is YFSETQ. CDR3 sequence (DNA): TGCGCCAGCAGTCGGGATTGCTACGAGCAGTACTTC. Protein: CASSRDCYEQYF.

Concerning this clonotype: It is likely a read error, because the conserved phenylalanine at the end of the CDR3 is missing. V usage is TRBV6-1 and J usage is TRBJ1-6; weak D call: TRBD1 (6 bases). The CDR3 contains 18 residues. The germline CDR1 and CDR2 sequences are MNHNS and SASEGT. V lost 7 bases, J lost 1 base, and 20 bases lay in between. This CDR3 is CASTDRSSPISYNSPLHL. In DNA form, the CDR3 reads TGTGCCAGCACCGACAGGTCTTCTCCTATTTCCTATAATTCACCCCTCCACCTT.

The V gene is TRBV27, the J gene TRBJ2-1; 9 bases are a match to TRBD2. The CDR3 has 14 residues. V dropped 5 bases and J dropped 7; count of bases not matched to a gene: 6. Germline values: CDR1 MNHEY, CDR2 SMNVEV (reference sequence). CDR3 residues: CASSLSGGMNEQFF. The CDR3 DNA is TGTGCCAGCAGTCTTAGCGGGGGTATGAATGAGCAGTTCTTC.

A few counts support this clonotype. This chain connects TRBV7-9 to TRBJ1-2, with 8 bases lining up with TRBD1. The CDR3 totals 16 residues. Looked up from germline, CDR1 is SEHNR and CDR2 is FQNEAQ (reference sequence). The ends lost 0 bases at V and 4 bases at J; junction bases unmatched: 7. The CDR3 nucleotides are TGTGCCAGCAGCTTAGCCGGGCAGGGGGCTATCTATGGCTACACCTTC. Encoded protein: CASSLAGQGAIYGYTF. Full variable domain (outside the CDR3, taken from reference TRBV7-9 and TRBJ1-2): DTGVSQNPRHKITKRGQNVTFRCDPISEHNRLYWYRQTLGQGPEFLTYFQNEAQLEKSRLLSDRFSAERPKGSFSTLEIQRTEQGDSAMYLCASSLAGQGAIYGYTFGSGTRLTVV.

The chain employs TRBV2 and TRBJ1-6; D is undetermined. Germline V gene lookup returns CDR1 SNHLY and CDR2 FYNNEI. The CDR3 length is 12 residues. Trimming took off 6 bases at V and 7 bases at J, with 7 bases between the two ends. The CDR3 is CASRLLNSPLHF. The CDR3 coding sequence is TGTGCCAGCAGACTGCTAAATTCACCCCTCCACTTT.

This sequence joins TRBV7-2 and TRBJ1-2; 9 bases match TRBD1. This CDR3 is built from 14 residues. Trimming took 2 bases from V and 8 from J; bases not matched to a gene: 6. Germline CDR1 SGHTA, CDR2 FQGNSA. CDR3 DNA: TGTACCAGCAGCTTAACGGACAGGGGCCAAGGCTACACCTTC. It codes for CTSSLTDRGQGYTF.

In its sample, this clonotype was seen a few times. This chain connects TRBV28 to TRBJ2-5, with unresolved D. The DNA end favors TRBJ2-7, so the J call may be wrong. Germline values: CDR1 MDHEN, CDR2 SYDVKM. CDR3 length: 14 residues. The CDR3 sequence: CASSFGWVLNEQYF. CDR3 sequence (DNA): TGTGCCAGCAGTTTCGGGTGGGTCTTAAACGAGCAGTACTTC.

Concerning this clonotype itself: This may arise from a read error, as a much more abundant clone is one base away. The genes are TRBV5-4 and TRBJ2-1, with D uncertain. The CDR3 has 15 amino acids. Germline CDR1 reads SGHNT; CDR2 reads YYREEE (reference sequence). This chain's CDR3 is CANSSDPGSYNEQFF. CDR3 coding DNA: TGTGCCAACAGCTCGGACCCCGGATCTTACAATGAGCAGTTCTTC.

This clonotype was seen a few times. The CDR3 loop is CASSTDMNTEAFF. CDR3 DNA: TGTGCCAGCAGCACGGACATGAACACTGAAGCTTTCTTT. This chain links TRBV28 with TRBJ1-1, with a tentative D call TRBD1 (5 bases). Germline V lookup: CDR1 MDHEN, CDR2 SYDVKM. This CDR3 region has 13 residues. The V gene lost 6 bases and the J gene lost 0 bases, with 8 bases spanning the gap.

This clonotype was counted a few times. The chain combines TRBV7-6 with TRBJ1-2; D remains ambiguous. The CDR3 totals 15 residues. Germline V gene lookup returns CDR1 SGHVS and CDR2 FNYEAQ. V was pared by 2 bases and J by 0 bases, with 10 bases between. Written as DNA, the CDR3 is TGTGCCAGCAGCTTATCTGGCAGTACTAACTATGGCTACACCTTC. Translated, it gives CASSLSGSTNYGYTF.

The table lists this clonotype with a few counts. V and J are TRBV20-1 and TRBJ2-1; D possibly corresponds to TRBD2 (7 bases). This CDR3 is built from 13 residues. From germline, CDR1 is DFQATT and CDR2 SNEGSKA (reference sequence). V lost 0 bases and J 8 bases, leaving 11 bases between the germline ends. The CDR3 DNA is TGCAGTGCTAGAGATGGGGGGGGCGATGAGCAGTTCTTC. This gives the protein CSARDGGGDEQFF.

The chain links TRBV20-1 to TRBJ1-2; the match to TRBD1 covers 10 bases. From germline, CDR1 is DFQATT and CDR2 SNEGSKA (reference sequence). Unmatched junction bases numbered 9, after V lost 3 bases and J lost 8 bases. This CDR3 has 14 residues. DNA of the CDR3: TGCAGTGCTAGCGACAGGGGGCCCTATTCCGGCTACACCTTC. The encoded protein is CSASDRGPYSGYTF.

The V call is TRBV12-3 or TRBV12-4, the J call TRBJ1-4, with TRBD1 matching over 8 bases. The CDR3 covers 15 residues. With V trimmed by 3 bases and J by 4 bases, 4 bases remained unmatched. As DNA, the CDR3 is TGTGCCAGCAGTTTGCAGGGGGCCAATAATGAAAAACTGTTTTTT. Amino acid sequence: CASSLQGANNEKLFF.

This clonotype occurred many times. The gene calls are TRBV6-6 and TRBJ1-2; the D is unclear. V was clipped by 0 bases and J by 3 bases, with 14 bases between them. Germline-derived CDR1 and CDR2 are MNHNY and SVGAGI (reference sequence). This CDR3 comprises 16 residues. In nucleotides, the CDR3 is TGTGCCAGCAGTTACTCTCTGCGTACGGCGGACTATGGCTACACCTTC. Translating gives CASSYSLRTADYGYTF.

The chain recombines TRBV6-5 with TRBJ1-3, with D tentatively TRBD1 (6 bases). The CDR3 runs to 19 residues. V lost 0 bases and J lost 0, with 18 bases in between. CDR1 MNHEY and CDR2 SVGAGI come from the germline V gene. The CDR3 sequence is CASSYSTLQGKSSGNTIYF. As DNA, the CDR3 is TGTGCCAGCAGTTACTCGACACTACAGGGAAAGAGCTCTGGAAACACCATATATTTT.

The CDR3 coding sequence is TGCAGTGCTAGGTTCAGGGCCCCGAACACTGAAGCTTTCTTT. Its protein is CSARFRAPNTEAFF. V usage is TRBV20-1 and J usage is TRBJ1-1; D is possibly TRBD1 (5 bases). The CDR3 covers 14 residues. The V gene lost 3 bases and the J gene lost 1 base, with 12 bases spanning the gap. In germline, CDR1 is DFQATT, CDR2 SNEGSKA (reference sequence).